These 9 T cell receptor beta chains were all obtained from the same sample, sequenced in a study of shared clonotypes between healthy human individuals. Sequencing was performed with immunoSEQ multiplex PCR; in TCRdb, only in-frame clones are kept and a portion is missing. The repertoire has around 980,000 clones, about 84% of them found once; the top ten carry roughly 0.57%. Sequenced material: memory CD4+ T cells from PBMCs. Subset: CD45RA-negative fraction. These receptors all stem from a man between 18 and 29 years old in good health. Some clones in this sample may be carry-over from other donors' samples.

This chain uses TRBV25-1 with TRBJ1-4; 9 positions match TRBD1. The V gene end was trimmed by 10 bases and the J gene end by 8 bases; junction bases not matched to a gene: 11. The length of the CDR3 is 14 residues. CDR1 is MGHDK and CDR2 is SYGVNS in the germline V gene. This chain's CDR3 is CATTDRGEGEKLFF. As DNA, the CDR3 is TGTGCCACCACGGACAGGGGTGAAGGCGAAAAACTGTTTTTT.

This rearrangement joins TRBV21-1 to TRBJ1-2; the table's D call of TRBD1 was not tested on the DNA. TRBV21-1 represents a pseudogene. This CDR3 comprises 13 residues. This CDR3 is CASNWTVRKGYTF. The CDR3 DNA is TGTGCCAGCAACTGGACAGTGCGAAAGGGCTACACCTTC.

This chain joins TRBV6-4 and TRBJ2-1; 9 bases map to TRBD2. The CDR3 contains 14 residues. Trimming took 6 bases from V and 5 from J; bases not matched to a gene: 5. The germline V gene encodes CDR1 MRHNA and CDR2 SNTAGT. This CDR3 reads CASSQTSGNNEQFF. DNA for the CDR3: TGTGCCAGCAGCCAGACTAGCGGTAACAATGAGCAGTTCTTC.

The chain uses TRBV10-3 and TRBJ1-3, with D maybe TRBD1 (6 bases). This CDR3 is 18 amino acids long. Looked up from germline, CDR1 is ENHRY and CDR2 is SYGVKD. V dropped 6 bases and J dropped 0 bases, with 21 bases sitting between them. CDR3 in DNA: TGTGCCATCAGCCCCGCTTTCGGACAGCCTCGCTCTGGAAACACCATATATTTT. It translates to CAISPAFGQPRSGNTIYF.

This clone was observed a few times. The V and J genes are TRBV19 and TRBJ1-4, with 8 bases aligning to TRBD1. The CDR3 has 15 residues. Germline V lookup: CDR1 LNHDA, CDR2 SQIVND (reference sequence). Losses at the gene ends were 5 bases for V and 5 bases for J; bases not matched to a gene: 7. The CDR3 reads CASSVPGTGNEKLFF. The CDR3 DNA follows: TGTGCCAGTAGTGTCCCCGGGACAGGAAATGAAAAACTGTTTTTT.

This clone has a handful of counts. The sample contains more than one DNA sequence encoding this CDR3. CDR3 in amino acids: CASSLAGGQPQHF. As DNA, the CDR3 is TGTGCCAGCAGCTTAGCGGGAGGGCAGCCCCAGCATTTT. The chain joins TRBV7-2 to TRBJ1-5; no definite D call. V lost 0 bases and J 7 bases, leaving 7 bases between the germline ends. Per germline, CDR1 SGHTA and CDR2 FQGNSA. The CDR3 extends over 13 amino acids.

This clone has just one count. This sequence joins TRBV28 and TRBJ1-2, with D perhaps matching TRBD1 (5 bases). The CDR3 spans 15 residues. The ends were cut back, 6 bases at V and 5 bases at J, with 19 bases in the middle. The germline gives CDR1 MDHEN, CDR2 SYDVKM. This CDR3 reads CASSSPRGLGYGYTF. In DNA, the CDR3 is TGTGCCAGCAGCTCTCCCCGGGGGTTAGGATATGGCTACACCTTC.

This chain joins TRBV28 and TRBJ2-7; D is ambiguous. From germline, CDR1 is MDHEN and CDR2 SYDVKM. Between the trimmed V and J ends, which lost 6 bases and 4 bases, there was a span of 13 bases. The CDR3 is made up of 13 amino acids. CDR3 sequence: CASSETKKYEQYF. Here the CDR3 DNA reads TGTGCCAGCAGCGAAACGAAAAAATACGAGCAGTACTTC.

This clone appeared a few times. Here the CDR3 DNA reads TGTGCCTGGAGCCCAGACAGGGCGGGAGGGACCCAGTACTTC. It is translated as CAWSPDRAGGTQYF. The rearrangement uses TRBV30 and TRBJ2-5; maybe TRBD2 (8 bases). The V end lost 3 bases, the J end lost 7 bases, and 18 bases lay between the germline ends. Looked up from germline, CDR1 is GTSNPN and CDR2 is SVGIG (reference sequence). CDR3 length: 14 amino acids.